The T cell receptor beta chain described here comes from a study of blood T cell repertoires in COVID-19. Overall study: Acute-phase and convalescent COVID-19 samples originated in the United States, Italy and Spain. Sources were T cells, B-cell-depleted T cells, or PBMCs; the material itself was cDNA or gDNA.

The authors' processing: Cell counts per sample came from amplifying reference gene primers. TCRdb keeps only in-frame clones here, not all; method: immunoSEQ multiplex PCR. V and J calls and clone size are copied from that table; D and trimming were computed from the DNA. Counted here are about 70,000 clones, over 75% occurring once; the ten biggest clones make up more than 9%. This CDR3 spans 14 amino acids. Germline V CDR1 and CDR2: SGHTA, FQGNSA. V was pared by 5 bases and J by 6 bases, with 16 bases between. The J gene is TRBJ1-1, the V gene TRBV7-2; TRBD1 might be the D (5 bases). The source is a human donor in a cohort sampled during active COVID-19. Sample: peripheral blood. The CDR3 coding sequence is TGTGCCAGCAGCCGGGCAGGGTCCTTCCCTGAAGCTTTCTTT. Translated, it gives CASSRAGSFPEAFF.